This record covers a single T cell receptor (beta chain). Its antigen is currently unknown. The source of the sample is a study of response to subunit inactivated influenza vaccine. Study-wide points: Every seasonal influenza vaccination brings in few new T cells, the authors suggested.

MiXCR was run by TCRdb on the RT-PCR reads, yielding one entry per CDR3 protein. The table lists about 540,000 distinct CDR3 sequences, under 30% of them singletons, with under 3.5% in the top ten. Germline V gene data show CDR1 as SQVTM and CDR2 as ANQGSEA. The CDR3 consists of 13 residues. Unmatched junction bases numbered 7, after V lost 6 bases and J lost 8 bases. These data were likewise used in another study, on T cells expressing NK-cell markers. That investigation notes: Production of TCR beta cDNA relied on 5'RACE template switching with UMIs. The study sequenced eight donors, seven HCMV-seropositive and one seronegative. The contribution of dominant NKG2C+ clonotypes to CD8+ T cells in six donors was roughly 1.0-7.5%. Uncertainty persisted over the HCMV specificity of expanded NKG2C+ T cell clones.

Sequencing used CD4+ T cells sorted from PBMCs, obtained 11 to 12 days after vaccination. This chain connects TRBV29-1 to TRBJ2-1; 10 bases are shared with TRBD2. The source is a man aged 50-60 years who received an inactivated influenza vaccine. The CDR3 DNA sequence: TGCAGCGTCCCCCAGCGGGGGGGTTATGAGCAGTTCTTC. Translated: CSVPQRGGYEQFF.